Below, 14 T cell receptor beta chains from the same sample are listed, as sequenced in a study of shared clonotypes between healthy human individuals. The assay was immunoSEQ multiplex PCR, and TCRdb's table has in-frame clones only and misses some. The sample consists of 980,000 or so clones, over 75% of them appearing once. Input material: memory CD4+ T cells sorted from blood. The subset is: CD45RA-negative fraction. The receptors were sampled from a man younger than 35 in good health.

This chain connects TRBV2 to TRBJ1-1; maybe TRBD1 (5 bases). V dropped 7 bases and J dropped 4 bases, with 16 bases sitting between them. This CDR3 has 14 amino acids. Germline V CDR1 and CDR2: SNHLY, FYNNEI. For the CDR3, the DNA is TGTGCCAGCAATAACGGACAACTGGGCACTGAAGCTTTCTTT. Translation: CASNNGQLGTEAFF.

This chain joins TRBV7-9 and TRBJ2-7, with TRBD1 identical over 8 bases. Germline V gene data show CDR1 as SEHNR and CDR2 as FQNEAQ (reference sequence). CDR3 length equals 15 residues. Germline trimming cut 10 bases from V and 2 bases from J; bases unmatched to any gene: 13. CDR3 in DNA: TGTGCCATAGCGGTCCGGGACAGGCTGACCTACGAGCAGTACTTC. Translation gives CAIAVRDRLTYEQYF.

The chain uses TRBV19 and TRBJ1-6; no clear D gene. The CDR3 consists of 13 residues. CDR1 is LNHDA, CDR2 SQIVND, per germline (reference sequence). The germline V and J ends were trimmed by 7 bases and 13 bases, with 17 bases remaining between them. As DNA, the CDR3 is TGTGCCAGTAACCCGACGGAAAACTCGCCCCTCCACTTT. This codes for CASNPTENSPLHF.

CDR3 sequence (DNA): TGCAGCGTTGCCGTAACGAACTCTGGAAACACCATATATTTT. As protein: CSVAVTNSGNTIYF. V gene TRBV29-1 combines with J gene TRBJ1-3; D call uncertain. Per the germline V gene, CDR1 is SQVTM and CDR2 is ANQGSEA. Between the trimmed V and J ends, which lost 4 bases and 0 bases, there was a span of 10 bases. CDR3 size: 14 residues. Supplemented by reference TRBV29-1 and TRBJ1-3, the full variable domain reads SAVISQKPSRDICQRGTSLTIQCQVDSQVTMMFWYRQQPGQSLTLIATANQGSEATYESGFVIDKFPISRPNLTFSTLTVSNMSPEDSSIYLCSVAVTNSGNTIYFGEGSWLTVV.

DNA of the CDR3: TGTGCCAGCAGCAGTACCGGGACAGGGTTTTATAATTCACCCCTCCACTTT. Its translation: CASSSTGTGFYNSPLHF. This chain links TRBV7-2 with TRBJ1-6, with 9 bases fitting TRBD1. The V segment lost 5 bases and the J segment 4 bases; nucleotides outside the gene matches: 9. The CDR3 has 17 amino acids. The germline V gene has CDR1 SGHTA and CDR2 FQGNSA.

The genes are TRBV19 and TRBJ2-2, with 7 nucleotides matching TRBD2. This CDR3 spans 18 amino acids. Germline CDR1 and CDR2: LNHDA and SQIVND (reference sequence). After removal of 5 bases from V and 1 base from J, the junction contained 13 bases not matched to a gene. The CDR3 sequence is CASSSPGWAGVNTGELFF. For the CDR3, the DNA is TGTGCCAGTAGTTCCCCCGGCTGGGCGGGGGTGAACACCGGGGAGCTGTTTTTT.

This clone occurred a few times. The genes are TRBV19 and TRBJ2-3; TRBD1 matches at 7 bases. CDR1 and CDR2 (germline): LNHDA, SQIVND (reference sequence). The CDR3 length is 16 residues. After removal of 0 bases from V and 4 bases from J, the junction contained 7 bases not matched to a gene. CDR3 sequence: CASSIDQMTGPDTQYF. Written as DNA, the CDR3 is TGTGCCAGTAGTATAGACCAAATGACAGGGCCAGATACGCAGTATTTT.

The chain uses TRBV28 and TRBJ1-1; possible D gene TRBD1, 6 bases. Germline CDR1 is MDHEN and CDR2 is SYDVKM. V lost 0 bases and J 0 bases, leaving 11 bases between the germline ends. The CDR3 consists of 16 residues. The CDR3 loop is CASSLWGGLLNTEAFF. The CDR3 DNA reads TGTGCCAGCAGTTTATGGGGGGGCCTTCTGAACACTGAAGCTTTCTTT. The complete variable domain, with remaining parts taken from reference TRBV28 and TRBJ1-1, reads DVKVTQSSRYLVKRTGEKVFLECVQDMDHENMFWYRQDPGLGLRLIYFSYDVKMKEKGDIPEGYSVSREKKERFSLILESASTNQTSMYLCASSLWGGLLNTEAFFGQGTRLTVV.

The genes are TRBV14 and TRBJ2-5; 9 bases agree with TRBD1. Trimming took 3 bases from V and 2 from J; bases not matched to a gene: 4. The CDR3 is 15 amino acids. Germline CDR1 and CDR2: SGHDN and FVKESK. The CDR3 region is CASSHRDRAQETQYF. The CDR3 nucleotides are TGTGCCAGCAGCCACCGGGACAGGGCACAAGAGACCCAGTACTTC.

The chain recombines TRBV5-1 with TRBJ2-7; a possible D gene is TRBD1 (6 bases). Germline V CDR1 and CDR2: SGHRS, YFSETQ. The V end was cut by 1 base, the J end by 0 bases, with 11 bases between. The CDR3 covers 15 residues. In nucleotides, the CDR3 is TGCGCCAGCAGCTTGACATCACAGGGCTCCTACGAGCAGTACTTC. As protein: CASSLTSQGSYEQYF.

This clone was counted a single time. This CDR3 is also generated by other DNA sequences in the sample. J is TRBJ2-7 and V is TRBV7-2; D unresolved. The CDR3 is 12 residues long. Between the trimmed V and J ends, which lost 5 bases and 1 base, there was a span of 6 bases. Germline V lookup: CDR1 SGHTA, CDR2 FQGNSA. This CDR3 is CASSLRSYEQYF. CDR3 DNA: TGTGCCAGCAGCCTAAGGTCCTACGAGCAGTACTTC.

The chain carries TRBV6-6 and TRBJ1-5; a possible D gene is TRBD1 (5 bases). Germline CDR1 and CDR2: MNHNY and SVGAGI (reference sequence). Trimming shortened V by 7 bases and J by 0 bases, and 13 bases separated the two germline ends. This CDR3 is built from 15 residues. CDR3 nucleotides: TGTGCCAGCAAAGGCGGGGGGTATAGCAATCAGCCCCAGCATTTT. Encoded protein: CASKGGGYSNQPQHF.

The CDR3 nucleotides are TGTGCCAGCAGTGAGCCGCGGGACATCTACGAGCAGTACTTC. It specifies CASSEPRDIYEQYF. This chain links TRBV2 with TRBJ2-7, with D possibly being TRBD1 or TRBD2 (6 bases each). V was pared by 3 bases and J by 3 bases, with 12 bases between. The CDR3 covers 14 residues. Germline V gene sequence: CDR1 SNHLY, CDR2 FYNNEI.

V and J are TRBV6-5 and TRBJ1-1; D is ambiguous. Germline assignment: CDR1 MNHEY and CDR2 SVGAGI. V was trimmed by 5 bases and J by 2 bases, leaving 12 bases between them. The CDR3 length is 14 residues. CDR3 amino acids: CASSRLRINTEAFF. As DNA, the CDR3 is TGTGCCAGCAGTCGACTACGCATAAACACTGAAGCTTTCTTT.